This entry lists 9 T cell receptor beta chains sequenced from one sample in a study of graft-versus-host responses after intestinal transplantation. Clones were read by immunoSEQ multiplex PCR, and TCRdb kept only the in-frame ones, dropping some. The data show about 10,000 clones, about 94% seen once. This specimen was PBMCs, taken 8 days after intestinal transplant. The receptors were sampled from a human patient who received an intestinal transplant, so some T cells may come from the graft donor.

This chain joins TRBV6-5 and TRBJ2-7; 10 positions match TRBD1. The CDR3 extends over 14 amino acids. Per germline, CDR1 MNHEY and CDR2 SVGAGI. V trimming: 5 bases; J trimming: 6 bases; junction bases outside the gene matches: 7. The CDR3 loop is CASSIRQGAGEQYF. DNA of the CDR3: TGTGCCAGCAGTATCAGACAGGGGGCGGGCGAGCAGTACTTC.

The rearrangement links TRBV1 to TRBJ2-5; the table's D call, TRBD1, has no DNA check behind it. TRBV1 is flagged as a pseudogene. CDR3 length: 14 residues. The DNA of the CDR3 is TGCACCAGCAGCCAGGACAGGGACCAAGAGACCCAGTACTTC. Protein sequence: CTSSQDRDQETQYF.

This clone was detected once. The chain carries TRBV18 and TRBJ2-3, with no clear D. V lost 5 bases and J lost 4, with 13 bases in between. Looked up from germline, CDR1 is KGHSH and CDR2 is LQKENI. CDR3 length: 14 amino acids. The CDR3 reads CASSRVDEADTQYF. The CDR3 DNA follows: TGTGCCAGCTCAAGGGTTGATGAGGCAGATACGCAGTATTTT. Full variable domain (rest looked up from reference TRBV18 and TRBJ2-3): NAGVMQNPRHLVRRRGQEARLRCSPMKGHSHVYWYRQLPEEGLKFMVYLQKENIIDESGMPKERFSAEFPKEGPSILRIQQVVRGDSAAYFCASSRVDEADTQYFGPGTRLTVL.

CDR3 nucleotide sequence: TGCGCCAGCAGGTGGGTGGGGGGGGCTTACAATGAGCAGTTCTTC. This gives the protein CASRWVGGAYNEQFF. The chain employs TRBV23-1 and TRBJ2-1; a weak D match, TRBD2 (7 bases). TRBV23-1 falls under the ORF class, with uncertain function. V shed 6 bases and J shed 4 bases, with 16 bases lying between them. The CDR3 runs to 15 residues.

This chain connects TRBV7-9 to TRBJ2-1; the match to TRBD1 covers 7 bases. V lost 7 bases, J lost 3 bases, and 9 bases stayed unmatched. Looked up from germline, CDR1 is SEHNR and CDR2 is FQNEAQ (reference sequence). The CDR3 consists of 15 residues. CDR3 DNA: TGTGCCAGCACCCCTCTTAACAGGGGCTACAATGAGCAGTTCTTC. Translating it yields CASTPLNRGYNEQFF.

The chain has TRBV7-9 and TRBJ2-7; perhaps D is TRBD1 or TRBD2 (5 bases each). Between the trimmed V and J ends, which lost 5 bases and 0 bases, there was a span of 14 bases. Germline CDR1 reads SEHNR; CDR2 reads FQNEAQ (reference sequence). The CDR3 contains 15 residues. CDR3 residues: CASSLRDRSSYEQYF. CDR3 coding DNA: TGTGCCAGCAGCCTTCGGGACCGGAGCTCCTACGAGCAGTACTTC.

J is TRBJ1-2 and V is TRBV2; D is perhaps TRBD1 (5 bases). Germline assignment: CDR1 SNHLY and CDR2 FYNNEI. The CDR3 totals 12 residues. Trimming left V 8 bases short and J 8 bases short, with 15 bases between. In DNA form, the CDR3 reads TGTGCCAGCCGAGGGGACCAGGTGGGCTACACCTTC. This encodes CASRGDQVGYTF.

The rearrangement uses TRBV2 and TRBJ2-2, with 8 bases lining up with TRBD2. From germline, CDR1 is SNHLY and CDR2 FYNNEI. The trim removed 4 bases at V and 6 bases at J, leaving 4 bases unmatched. This CDR3 has 14 residues. CDR3 sequence (DNA): TGTGCCAGCAGTGGGGGACTAGGGGCCGGGGAGCTGTTTTTT. As protein: CASSGGLGAGELFF.

The chain combines TRBV2 with TRBJ2-1; D is uncertain. The V gene lost 3 bases and the J gene lost 4 bases, with 7 bases spanning the gap. Germline V lookup: CDR1 SNHLY, CDR2 FYNNEI. The CDR3 has 13 amino acids. DNA of the CDR3: TGTGCCAGCAGTGATTCCGGGTACAATGAGCAGTTCTTC. As protein: CASSDSGYNEQFF.